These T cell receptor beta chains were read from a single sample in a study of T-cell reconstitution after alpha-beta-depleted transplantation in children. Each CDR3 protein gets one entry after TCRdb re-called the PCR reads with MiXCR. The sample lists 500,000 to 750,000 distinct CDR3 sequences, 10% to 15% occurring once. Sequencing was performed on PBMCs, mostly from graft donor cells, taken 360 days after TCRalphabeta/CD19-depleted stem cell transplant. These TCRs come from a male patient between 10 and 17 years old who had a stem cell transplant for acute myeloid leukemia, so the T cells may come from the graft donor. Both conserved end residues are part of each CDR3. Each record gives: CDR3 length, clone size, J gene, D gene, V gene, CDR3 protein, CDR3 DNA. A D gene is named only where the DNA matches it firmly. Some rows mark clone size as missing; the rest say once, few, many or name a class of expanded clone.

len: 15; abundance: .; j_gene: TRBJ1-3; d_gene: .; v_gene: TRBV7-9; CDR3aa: CASSTRQDSGNTIYF; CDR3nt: TGTGCCAGCAGCACACGACAGGACTCTGGAAACACCATATATTTT
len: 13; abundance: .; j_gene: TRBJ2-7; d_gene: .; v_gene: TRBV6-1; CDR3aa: CASSARESYEQYF; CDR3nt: TGTGCCAGCAGCGCACGGGAATCCTACGAGCAGTACTTC
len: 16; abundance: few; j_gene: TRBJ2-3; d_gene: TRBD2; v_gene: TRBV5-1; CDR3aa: CASSLRSSGTRDTQYF; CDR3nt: TGCGCCAGCAGCTTGCGGTCTAGCGGGACAAGAGATACGCAGTATTTT
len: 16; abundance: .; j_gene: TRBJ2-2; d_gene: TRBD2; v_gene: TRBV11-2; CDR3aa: CASSPRTSGSDGELFF; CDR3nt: TGTGCCAGCAGCCCCCGGACTAGCGGGAGTGACGGGGAGCTGTTTTTT
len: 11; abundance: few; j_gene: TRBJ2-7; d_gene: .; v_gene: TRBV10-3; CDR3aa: CAIRAAHEQYF; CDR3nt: TGTGCCATCAGGGCGGCCCACGAGCAGTACTTC
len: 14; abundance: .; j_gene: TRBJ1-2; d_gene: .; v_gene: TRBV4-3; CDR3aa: CASSPGVANYGYTF; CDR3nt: TGCGCCAGCAGCCCTGGGGTGGCGAACTATGGCTACACCTTC
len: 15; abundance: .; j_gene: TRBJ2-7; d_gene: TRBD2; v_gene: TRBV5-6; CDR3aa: CASTSGAGVAYEQYF; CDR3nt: TGTGCCAGCACCTCCGGGGCGGGAGTAGCCTACGAGCAGTACTTC
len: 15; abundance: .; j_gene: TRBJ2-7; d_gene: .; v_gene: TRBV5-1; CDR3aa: CASSLEVGEGYEQYF; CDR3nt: TGCGCCAGCAGCTTGGAGGTGGGAGAAGGGTACGAGCAGTACTTC
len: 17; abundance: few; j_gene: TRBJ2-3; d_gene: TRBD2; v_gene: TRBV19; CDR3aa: CASSSRTSGSTTDTQYF; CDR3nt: TGTGCCAGTAGTTCCCGGACTAGCGGGAGCACCACAGATACGCAGTATTTT
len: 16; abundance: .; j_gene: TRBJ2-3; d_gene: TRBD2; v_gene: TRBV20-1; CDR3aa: CSARGGPSGVADTQYF; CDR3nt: TGCAGTGCTAGAGGTGGACCCAGCGGGGTGGCAGATACGCAGTATTTT
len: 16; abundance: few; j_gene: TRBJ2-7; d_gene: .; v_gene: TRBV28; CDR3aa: CASSLRGLAGGHEQYF; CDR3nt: TGTGCCAGCAGTTTAAGAGGACTAGCAGGGGGCCACGAGCAGTACTTC
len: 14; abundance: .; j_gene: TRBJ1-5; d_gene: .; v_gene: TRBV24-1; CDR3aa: CATSAGASNQPQHF; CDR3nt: TGTGCCACCAGTGCGGGGGCGAGCAATCAGCCCCAGCATTTT
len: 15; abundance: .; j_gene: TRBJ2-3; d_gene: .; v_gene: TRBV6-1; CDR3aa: CATRNKGLGTDTQYF; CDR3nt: TGTGCCACCAGGAACAAGGGGTTGGGCACAGATACGCAGTATTTT
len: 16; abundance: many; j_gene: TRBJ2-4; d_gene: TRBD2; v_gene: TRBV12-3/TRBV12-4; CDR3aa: CASSPGLAGTINIQYF; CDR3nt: TGTGCCAGCAGCCCTGGACTAGCGGGAACAATTAACATTCAGTACTTC
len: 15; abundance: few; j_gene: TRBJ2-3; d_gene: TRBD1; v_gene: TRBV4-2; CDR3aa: CASSQGDRSGDTQYF; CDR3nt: TGTGCCAGCAGCCAAGGGGACAGAAGTGGAGATACGCAGTATTTT
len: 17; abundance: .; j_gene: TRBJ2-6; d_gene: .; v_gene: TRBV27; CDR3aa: CASRSLGLHSGANVLTF; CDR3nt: TGTGCCAGCAGGAGCCTCGGACTACACTCTGGGGCCAACGTCCTGACTTTC
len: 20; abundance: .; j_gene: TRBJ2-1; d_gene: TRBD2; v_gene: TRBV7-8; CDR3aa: CASSLAGLAGPPKSYNEQFF; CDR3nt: TGTGCCAGCAGCTTAGCCGGACTAGCGGGGCCCCCGAAATCCTACAATGAGCAGTTCTTC
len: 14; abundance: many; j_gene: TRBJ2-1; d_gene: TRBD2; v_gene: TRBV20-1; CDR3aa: CSQTSGRVGREQFF; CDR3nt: TGCAGTCAGACTAGCGGGAGAGTTGGTCGGGAGCAGTTCTTC
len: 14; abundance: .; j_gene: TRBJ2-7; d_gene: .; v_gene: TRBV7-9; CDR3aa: CASSLTAGIHEQYF; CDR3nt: TGTGCCAGCAGCTTGACTGCCGGGATCCACGAGCAGTACTTC
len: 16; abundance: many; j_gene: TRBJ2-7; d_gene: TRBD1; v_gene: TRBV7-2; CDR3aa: CASSPTRDRETYEQYF; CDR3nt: TGTGCCAGCAGCCCAACCCGGGACAGGGAGACCTACGAGCAGTACTTC
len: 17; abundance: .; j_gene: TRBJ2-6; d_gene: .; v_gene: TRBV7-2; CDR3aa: CASSPSTGAGGANVLTF; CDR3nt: TGTGCCAGCAGCCCTTCCACGGGGGCGGGCGGGGCCAACGTCCTGACTTTC
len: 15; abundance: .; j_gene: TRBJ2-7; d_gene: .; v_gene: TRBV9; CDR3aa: CASSVESGGSYEQYF; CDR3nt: TGTGCCAGCAGCGTAGAAAGCGGTGGGTCCTACGAGCAGTACTTC
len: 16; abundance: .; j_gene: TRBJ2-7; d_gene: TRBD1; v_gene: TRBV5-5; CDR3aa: CASSLLYRTGGYEQYF; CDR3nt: TGTGCCAGCAGCTTGCTCTATCGGACAGGAGGCTACGAGCAGTACTTC
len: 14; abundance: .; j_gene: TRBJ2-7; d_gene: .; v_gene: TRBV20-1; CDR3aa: CSARDFQGTYEQYF; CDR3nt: TGCAGTGCTAGAGATTTCCAGGGCACCTACGAGCAGTACTTC
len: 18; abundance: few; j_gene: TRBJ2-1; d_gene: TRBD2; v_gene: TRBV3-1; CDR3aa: CASSQPSGTSGRLNEQFF; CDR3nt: TGTGCCAGCAGCCAACCCTCCGGGACTAGCGGGAGGTTAAATGAGCAGTTCTTC
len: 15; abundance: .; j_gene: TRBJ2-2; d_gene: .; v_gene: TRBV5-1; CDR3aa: CATSRGGLNTGELFF; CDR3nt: TGCGCCACGAGCAGGGGGGGGCTAAACACCGGGGAGCTGTTTTTT